Here is one T cell receptor (beta chain) with its context. The source of the sample is a study of T cells in localized non-small cell lung cancer. Germline lookup yields CDR1 MNHEY and CDR2 SVGAGI. This CDR3 region has 16 residues. The V gene lost 0 bases and the J gene lost 1 base, with 10 bases spanning the gap. Some clones are missing from TCRdb's copy, which holds only in-frame ones; the method was immunoSEQ multiplex PCR. This table has about 21,000 clones, about four fifths appearing once. This material consisted of peripheral blood, taken before any cancer treatment. This chain links TRBV6-5 with TRBJ2-1, with unresolved D. This receptor was obtained from a man aged 35 to 69 with stage I lung adenocarcinoma. This CDR3 is CASSYSSVGSYNEQFF. Written as DNA, the CDR3 is TGTGCCAGCAGTTACTCCTCAGTAGGGTCCTACAATGAGCAGTTCTTC.